This T cell receptor (beta chain) was found in a study of blood T cell repertoires in COVID-19. Background on the study: The United States, Italy and Spain were the sources of the acute and convalescent COVID-19 samples. PBMCs, B-cell-depleted T cells, or T cells were the source of the cDNA or gDNA that made up the material.

The CDR3 sequence is 16 residues long. V lost 3 bases to trimming and J lost 0 bases, with 11 bases between them. CDR1 is LNHDA, CDR2 SQIVND, per germline (reference sequence). The table came from immunoSEQ multiplex PCR; TCRdb's copy has only in-frame clones and leaves some out. The sample has about 220,000 clones, more than 75% seen once. This TCR was sampled from a man aged 40-50 years with active or convalescent COVID-19. V is TRBV19 and J is TRBJ2-2, with a weak D call TRBD2 (5 bases). The specimen was peripheral blood. The CDR3 here is CASSMGVASNTGELFF. As DNA, the CDR3 is TGTGCCAGTAGTATGGGAGTAGCGTCGAACACCGGGGAGCTGTTTTTT.